The 32 T cell receptor beta chains reported below all come from one sample, sequenced in a study of OX40 agonist ivuxolimab in advanced cancers. TCRdb's copy holds only in-frame clones and misses some; the assay was immunoSEQ multiplex PCR. The data show 60,000 to 70,000 clones, over 75% seen once. Sequences were derived from CD4+ or CD8+ T cells sorted from blood, sampled in a trial of the OX40 agonist ivuxolimab. These TCRs come from an adult with an advanced solid tumor such as melanoma, head and neck, liver or kidney cancer.

V and J are TRBV11-2 and TRBJ1-2; TRBD1 might be the D (6 bases). The CDR3 is made up of 15 amino acids. The germline V gene encodes CDR1 SGHAT and CDR2 FQNNGV. V shed 3 bases and J shed 3 bases, with 14 bases lying between them. For the CDR3, the DNA is TGTGCCAGCAGCTTCTCCCCGGGGGCGGACTATGGCTACACCTTC. It is translated as CASSFSPGADYGYTF.

The chain is built from TRBV6-5 and TRBJ1-5, with TRBD1 as a possible D gene (6 bases). Germline V CDR1 and CDR2: MNHEY, SVGAGI. CDR3 length: 14 residues. The ends were cut back, 6 bases at V and 5 bases at J, with 14 bases in the middle. CDR3 protein: CASSRGQLDQPQHF. The CDR3 coding sequence is TGTGCCAGCAGCCGAGGACAGTTAGATCAGCCCCAGCATTTT.

This clone was found once. The J gene is TRBJ1-1, the V gene TRBV19, with a weak D call TRBD1 (5 bases). Trimming left V 8 bases short and J 2 bases short, with 12 bases between. Germline V CDR1 and CDR2: LNHDA, SQIVND (reference sequence). The CDR3 loop spans 13 amino acids. CDR3 in amino acids: CASFLGGNTEAFF. In DNA, the CDR3 is TGTGCCAGTTTCCTCGGGGGTAACACTGAAGCTTTCTTT.

The chain joins TRBV6-5 to TRBJ2-7; 9 nucleotides align to TRBD1. J was trimmed by 4 bases and V by 2 bases; bases with no gene match: 6. CDR1 and CDR2 from the germline V gene are MNHEY and SVGAGI. The CDR3 is made up of 15 amino acids. CDR3 residues: CASSYPGTGKYEQYF. The CDR3 DNA reads TGTGCCAGCAGTTACCCAGGGACAGGGAAATACGAGCAGTACTTC.

The J gene is TRBJ2-7, the V gene TRBV21-1. TRBV21-1 is labeled a pseudogene. The CDR3 contains 16 residues. Here the CDR3 reads CASSKTRTESSYEQYF. In nucleotides, the CDR3 is TGTGCCAGCAGCAAAACAAGGACCGAGAGCTCCTACGAGCAGTACTTC.

Only a few counts were recorded for this clone. V gene TRBV7-9 combines with J gene TRBJ1-5; D is uncertain. The CDR3 spans 12 residues. V gave up 1 base and J gave up 5 bases, with 3 bases separating them. Germline CDR1 and CDR2: SEHNR and FQNEAQ (reference sequence). The CDR3 sequence is CASSLDYQPQHF. In nucleotides, the CDR3 is TGTGCCAGCAGCTTAGACTATCAGCCCCAGCATTTT.

The chain combines TRBV27 with TRBJ2-1; TRBD2 matches at 9 bases. CDR3 length: 16 residues. The germline CDR1 and CDR2 sequences are MNHEY and SMNVEV (reference sequence). J lost 4 bases, V lost 5 bases, and 9 bases had no gene match. CDR3: CASSDFERGEYNEQFF. The CDR3 DNA follows: TGTGCCAGCAGTGATTTTGAGCGGGGGGAGTACAATGAGCAGTTCTTC.

The V call is TRBV5-5, the J call TRBJ2-7; D remains unclear. CDR3 size: 16 residues. The germline V gene has CDR1 SGHKS and CDR2 YYEKEE (reference sequence). The germline V and J ends were trimmed by 0 bases and 0 bases, with 13 bases remaining between them. The CDR3 region is CASSLGEATSSYEQYF. In DNA, the CDR3 is TGTGCCAGCAGCTTGGGCGAGGCCACCTCCTCCTACGAGCAGTACTTC.

The chain joins TRBV28 to TRBJ1-5, with 7 bases fitting TRBD1. There are 16 residues in the CDR3. Per the germline V gene, CDR1 is MDHEN and CDR2 is SYDVKM. Trimming took 1 base from V and 5 from J; bases not matched to a gene: 8. CDR3 sequence (DNA): TGTGCCAGCAGTTTATATTACGACAGGGATGATCAGCCCCAGCATTTT. Its translation is CASSLYYDRDDQPQHF.

Within the sample, this clone is medium-sized (0.01 to 0.1%). V gene TRBV6-4 combines with J gene TRBJ2-1; 9 bases align to TRBD2. Germline V CDR1 and CDR2: MRHNA, SNTAGT. J was trimmed by 7 bases and V by 0 bases; bases with no gene match: 4. This CDR3 comprises 15 residues. CDR3 in amino acids: CASSDSAGGNNEQFF. DNA for the CDR3: TGTGCCAGCAGTGACTCCGCGGGGGGGAATAATGAGCAGTTCTTC.

CDR3 in amino acids: CASSAGTSDNQPQHF. The CDR3, as DNA: TGTGCCAGCTCAGCCGGGACATCCGACAATCAGCCCCAGCATTTT. The V call is TRBV18, the J call TRBJ1-5, with a weak D call TRBD1 (6 bases). This CDR3 is 15 amino acids long. The V end was cut by 5 bases, the J end by 3 bases, with 14 bases between. CDR1 is KGHSH and CDR2 is LQKENI in the germline V gene.

The V call is TRBV6-5, the J call TRBJ2-7; D possibly corresponds to TRBD2 (5 bases). Germline assignment: CDR1 MNHEY and CDR2 SVGAGI. The CDR3 is 13 residues long. V lost 5 bases and J 4 bases, leaving 12 bases between the germline ends. The CDR3 DNA sequence: TGTGCCAGCAGTCGAGCCCGGACTTACGAGCAGTACTTC. Amino acid sequence: CASSRARTYEQYF.

The chain employs TRBV4-2 and TRBJ1-2; possible D gene TRBD1, 5 bases. This CDR3 spans 16 amino acids. V lost 0 bases and J 3 bases, leaving 14 bases between the germline ends. Germline-derived CDR1 and CDR2 are LGHNA and YNFKEQ. The CDR3 nucleotides read TGTGCCAGCAGCCAAGATCTGGAGTGGGGGGACTATGGCTACACCTTC. Its protein is CASSQDLEWGDYGYTF.

V gene TRBV7-2 combines with J gene TRBJ2-3; TRBD2 aligns across 7 bases. Germline CDR1 SGHTA, CDR2 FQGNSA. This CDR3 has 15 residues. V lost 5 bases, J lost 0 bases, and 5 bases stayed unmatched. The CDR3 loop is CASSLRELSTDTQYF. The CDR3 nucleotides read TGTGCCAGCAGCCTGCGGGAGTTAAGCACAGATACGCAGTATTTT.

J is TRBJ2-5 and V is TRBV7-2, with 8 bases identical to TRBD2. Trimming at V came to 2 bases and at J to 1 base, leaving 15 bases not matched to a gene. The CDR3 length is 19 residues. Germline lookup yields CDR1 SGHTA and CDR2 FQGNSA. CDR3 sequence: CASSLQPPRLANFQETQYF. The CDR3 DNA follows: TGTGCCAGCAGCTTACAGCCCCCCCGACTAGCGAATTTCCAAGAGACCCAGTACTTC.

This sequence joins TRBV19 and TRBJ1-3; D is uncertain. There are 16 residues in the CDR3. Trimming shortened V by 2 bases and J by 4 bases, and 15 bases separated the two germline ends. Germline V gives CDR1 LNHDA, CDR2 SQIVND (reference sequence). The CDR3 protein is CASSIPGRSSGNTIYF. The CDR3 DNA is TGTGCCAGTAGTATACCGGGGAGAAGCTCGGGAAACACCATATATTTT. Drawing the rest from reference TRBV19 and TRBJ1-3, the complete variable domain is DGGITQSPKYLFRKEGQNVTLSCEQNLNHDAMYWYRQDPGQGLRLIYYSQIVNDFQKGDIAEGYSVSREKKESFPLTVTSAQKNPTAFYLCASSIPGRSSGNTIYFGEGSWLTVV.

The CDR3 coding sequence is TGTGCCAGCAGTGACGGGGCAGGGGGCTATGGCTACACCTTC. It codes for CASSDGAGGYGYTF. V and J are TRBV6-4 and TRBJ1-2, with 7 nucleotides matching TRBD1. The CDR3 spans 14 residues. V lost 2 bases and J lost 4; bases outside the gene matches: 4. The germline V gene encodes CDR1 MRHNA and CDR2 SNTAGT.

The V and J genes are TRBV27 and TRBJ2-5, with TRBD1 as a possible D gene (6 bases). Germline values: CDR1 MNHEY, CDR2 SMNVEV (reference sequence). V was trimmed by 10 bases and J by 1 base, leaving 19 bases between them. This CDR3 has 15 residues. The CDR3 DNA is TGTGCCACCAAAGGGATCACAGGGTTCCAAGAGACCCAGTACTTC. Protein: CATKGITGFQETQYF.

This clone was picked up a small number of times. The chain joins TRBV5-4 to TRBJ2-2, with D tentatively TRBD1 (6 bases). V was trimmed by 4 bases and J by 6 bases, leaving 10 bases between them. Germline CDR1 SGHNT, CDR2 YYREEE (reference sequence). The CDR3 runs 13 residues. CDR3: CASSIQGAGELFF. The CDR3 bases are TGTGCCAGCAGCATACAGGGAGCCGGGGAGCTGTTTTTT.

This chain links TRBV5-4 with TRBJ2-7; the D is unclear. Germline V CDR1 and CDR2: SGHNT, YYREEE (reference sequence). The CDR3 is 15 amino acids. The V and J ends lost 2 bases and 0 bases respectively, with 12 bases between them. For the CDR3, the DNA is TGTGCCAGCAGCTTTGGCCTTCCGGGCTCCTACGAGCAGTACGTC. This gives the protein CASSFGLPGSYEQYV.

This chain joins TRBV10-3 and TRBJ1-5; the match to TRBD1 covers 10 bases. Trimming cost V 2 bases and J 0 bases; bases outside gene matches: 7. The CDR3 has 18 amino acids. Germline values: CDR1 ENHRY, CDR2 SYGVKD. CDR3 in DNA: TGTGCCATCAGTGAGGGACAGGGGGGGAGATATAGCAATCAGCCCCAGCATTTT. It is translated as CAISEGQGGRYSNQPQHF.

This chain uses TRBV6-4 with TRBJ1-1; D might be TRBD1 (5 bases). The ends were cut back, 7 bases at V and 4 bases at J, with 19 bases in the middle. CDR3 size: 15 residues. CDR1 and CDR2 from the germline V gene are MRHNA and SNTAGT. The CDR3 spells CASNPRRGPFTEAFF. The CDR3 DNA sequence: TGTGCCAGCAACCCTAGGAGGGGACCTTTCACTGAAGCTTTCTTT.

This sequence joins TRBV13 and TRBJ2-7; 8 bases fit TRBD2. Trimming removed 5 bases from V and 4 bases from J; junction bases left unmatched: 10. The CDR3 extends over 15 amino acids. Germline assignment: CDR1 PRHDT and CDR2 FYEKMQ (reference sequence). The CDR3, as DNA: TGTGCCAGCAGCCCCGGGGGGGCTAGCGGGTACGAGCAGTACTTC. Translated, it gives CASSPGGASGYEQYF.

This chain joins TRBV4-2 and TRBJ2-2, with D possibly TRBD2 on 5 matching bases. CDR3 length equals 16 residues. Germline V gives CDR1 LGHNA, CDR2 YNFKEQ. Trimming stripped 4 bases from V and 0 bases from J, with 12 bases between. The CDR3 protein is CASSPRSGTNTGELFF. The CDR3 bases are TGTGCCAGCAGCCCCCGATCGGGGACGAACACCGGGGAGCTGTTTTTT.

The rearrangement joins TRBV7-6 to TRBJ2-3, with D possibly called TRBD1 or TRBD2 (5 bases each). CDR3 length equals 15 residues. V lost 0 bases, J lost 0 bases, and 7 bases lay in between. From germline, CDR1 is SGHVS and CDR2 FNYEAQ. The CDR3 loop is CASSLAGVSTDTQYF. For the CDR3, the DNA is TGTGCCAGCAGCTTAGCGGGGGTTAGCACAGATACGCAGTATTTT.

The genes are TRBV6-6 and TRBJ2-7; weak D call: TRBD2 (5 bases). The germline gives CDR1 MNHNY, CDR2 SVGAGI (reference sequence). V shed 1 base and J shed 4 bases, with 14 bases lying between them. This CDR3 contains 15 residues. The CDR3 nucleotides are TGTGCCAGCAGTTACTACGCCCTCGGGGTTTACGAGCAGTACTTC. It translates to CASSYYALGVYEQYF.

The V and J genes are TRBV6-6 and TRBJ1-2, with D maybe TRBD1 (5 bases). V was pared by 5 bases and J by 5 bases, with 15 bases between. From germline, CDR1 is MNHNY and CDR2 SVGAGI (reference sequence). This CDR3 region has 14 residues. The CDR3 DNA reads as TGTGCCAGCAGTCGCGGGACGGCGCCTTATGGCTACACCTTC. Protein sequence: CASSRGTAPYGYTF.

The chain couples TRBV5-1 to TRBJ2-3; 10 nucleotides match TRBD2. Per the germline V gene, CDR1 is SGHRS and CDR2 is YFSETQ. The ends lost 3 bases at V and 7 bases at J; junction bases unmatched: 11. This CDR3 comprises 16 residues. Here the CDR3 reads CASSSRLAGELNTQYF. The CDR3 DNA reads TGCGCCAGCAGCTCCCGACTAGCGGGCGAACTAAATACGCAGTATTTT.

The chain employs TRBV28 and TRBJ1-2; D gene uncertain. Trimming took 6 bases from V and 8 from J, leaving 16 bases between them. The germline V gene encodes CDR1 MDHEN and CDR2 SYDVKM. The CDR3 is 13 amino acids. CDR3 sequence: CASSRERAGGYTF. CDR3 coding DNA: TGTGCCAGCAGCCGCGAACGGGCGGGCGGCTACACCTTC.

This chain links TRBV15 with TRBJ1-5, with 7 nucleotides matching TRBD1. V gave up 1 base and J gave up 7 bases; unmatched junction bases: 13. CDR1 and CDR2 (germline): LNHNV, YYDKDF (reference sequence). The CDR3 totals 17 residues. CDR3 sequence (DNA): TGTGCCACCAGCAGAGGTTCGCTCGATCAGGGGGGCCAGCCCCAGCATTTT. It translates to CATSRGSLDQGGQPQHF.

The DNA of the CDR3 is TGCGCCAGCAGCTCCGGCCGTCTATCCTACAATGAGCAGTTCTTC. Translating gives CASSSGRLSYNEQFF. The rearrangement joins TRBV5-1 to TRBJ2-1; no definite D call. The CDR3 sequence is 15 residues long. Looked up from germline, CDR1 is SGHRS and CDR2 is YFSETQ. Trimming removed 3 bases from V and 1 base from J, with 11 bases in between.

This chain links TRBV11-2 with TRBJ1-5, with D hard to call. Trimming pared 0 bases from V and 3 bases from J, leaving 3 bases between. Germline CDR1 and CDR2: SGHAT and FQNNGV. The CDR3 covers 13 residues. CDR3 DNA: TGTGCCAGCAGCTTAGACCTCAATCAGCCCCAGCATTTT. It specifies CASSLDLNQPQHF.